The T cell receptor (beta chain) under discussion was sequenced for a study of blood T cell repertoires in COVID-19. On the study more broadly: Collection of acute and convalescent COVID-19 samples took place in the United States, Italy and Spain. Nucleic acid was either cDNA or gDNA, and it came from T cells, B-cell-depleted T cells, or PBMCs.

CDR3 size: 14 residues. Trimming removed 5 bases from V and 0 bases from J, with 8 bases in between. Germline V gives CDR1 MNHEY, CDR2 SMNVEV (reference sequence). In the original analysis: Amplification from reference gene primers served as the basis for estimated nucleated cell counts. The protocol was immunoSEQ multiplex PCR, while the TCRdb copy is restricted to in-frame clones and leaves out a portion. V and J calls and clone size are copied from that table; D and trimming were computed from the DNA. The sample yields tens of thousands of clones, about 83% seen once. This clonotype was sampled from a man aged 25-40 years with acute or convalescent COVID-19. The sequencing sample was made of peripheral blood. This chain joins TRBV27 and TRBJ1-5; unclear D gene. Written as DNA, the CDR3 is TGTGCCAGCAGTCCTAGAAATAGCAATCAGCCCCAGCATTTT. It is translated as CASSPRNSNQPQHF.